The clone carrying this T cell receptor (beta chain) was seen only a few times. Its antigen is unknown. The data derive from a study of CD8 T cells in ankylosing spondylitis. Generation of TCR beta libraries employed quantitative 5'-RACE incorporating molecular barcodes. TCRdb used MiXCR to reprocess the 5' RACE reads, holding one entry per CDR3 protein. The repertoire consists of roughly 200,000 distinct CDR3 sequences, with about 13% occurring once and the leading ten covering 16%. The CDR3 is made up of 14 amino acids. Deletions cut 0 bases from V and 7 bases from J, with 9 bases between. Germline V gene data show CDR1 as SEHNR and CDR2 as FQNEAQ (reference sequence). Whole-study findings and limits: Significant enrichment of disease-linked clones was reportedly seen in matched ankylosing spondylitis synovial fluid. Typical of ankylosing spondylitis blood, it appeared, was a TCR beta motif of fewer than ten highly homologous variants.

The J gene is TRBJ1-4, the V gene TRBV7-9; D uncertain. The TCR sequence derives from a male donor with ankylosing spondylitis or in good health (not recorded which). Sequencing used blood, either unsorted or a sorted T cell fraction (not recorded which). The DNA for the CDR3 is TGTGCCAGCAGCTTAGCCTCTTACCCTGAAAAACTGTTTTTT. Residues: CASSLASYPEKLFF.